The rows below give T cell receptor beta chains drawn from one sample of a study of T cell responses to AZD1222 COVID-19 vaccine. The data were produced by immunoSEQ multiplex PCR, yet TCRdb's version contains in-frame clones alone and is incomplete. The table shows 100,000 to 130,000 clones, with about 85% occurring only once. The specimen comprised peripheral blood, sampled 28 days after the second AZD1222 dose. The origin of the receptors is an adult who received the AZD1222 COVID-19 vaccine. CDR3s include the opening cysteine and the closing phenylalanine or tryptophan. Each record gives: J gene, D gene, clone size, CDR3 length, V gene, CDR3 protein, CDR3 DNA. A D gene is named only where the DNA matches it firmly. Size is omitted from some rows. Given values are once, few, many or a class for expanded clones.

j_call: TRBJ2-1
d_call: .
clone_size: .
cdr3_length: 15
v_call: TRBV2
cdr3_aa: CASSAQGTQLNEQFF
cdr3_nt: TGTGCCAGCAGTGCCCAGGGTACCCAGCTCAATGAGCAGTTCTTC

j_call: TRBJ1-1
d_call: TRBD1
clone_size: .
cdr3_length: 15
v_call: TRBV18
cdr3_aa: CASSPGQGDRTEAFF
cdr3_nt: TGTGCCAGCTCGCCGGGACAGGGGGATCGCACTGAAGCTTTCTTT

j_call: TRBJ2-3
d_call: .
clone_size: once
cdr3_length: 17
v_call: TRBV6-2/TRBV6-3
cdr3_aa: CASSYDLRGEGKDTQYF
cdr3_nt: TGTGCCAGCAGTTACGACCTCAGGGGCGAGGGGAAAGATACGCAGTATTTT

j_call: TRBJ2-1
d_call: TRBD2
clone_size: .
cdr3_length: 16
v_call: TRBV5-4
cdr3_aa: CASSFRVAGAKDEQFF
cdr3_nt: TGTGCCAGCAGCTTCCGGGTAGCGGGGGCTAAAGATGAGCAGTTCTTC

j_call: TRBJ1-1
d_call: TRBD1
clone_size: .
cdr3_length: 13
v_call: TRBV12-5
cdr3_aa: CASGLLQGTEAFF
cdr3_nt: TGTGCTAGTGGTTTGTTACAGGGGACTGAAGCTTTCTTT

j_call: TRBJ1-2
d_call: .
clone_size: .
cdr3_length: 15
v_call: TRBV6-5
cdr3_aa: CASSYVQGKGYGYTF
cdr3_nt: TGTGCCAGCAGTTACGTCCAGGGGAAAGGGTATGGCTACACCTTC

j_call: TRBJ1-5
d_call: .
clone_size: .
cdr3_length: 14
v_call: TRBV7-2
cdr3_aa: CASSLVSGNQPQHF
cdr3_nt: TGTGCCAGCAGCTTAGTGTCGGGGAATCAGCCCCAGCATTTT

j_call: TRBJ2-7
d_call: TRBD2
clone_size: .
cdr3_length: 16
v_call: TRBV5-1
cdr3_aa: CASSFSLAGATYEQYF
cdr3_nt: TGCGCCAGCAGCTTCTCTCTAGCGGGGGCGACCTACGAGCAGTACTTC

j_call: TRBJ2-7
d_call: .
clone_size: .
cdr3_length: 15
v_call: TRBV7-9
cdr3_aa: CASSPSRGETYEQYF
cdr3_nt: TGTGCCAGCAGCCCGTCCAGGGGTGAGACCTACGAGCAGTACTTC

j_call: TRBJ2-2
d_call: TRBD1
clone_size: .
cdr3_length: 15
v_call: TRBV28
cdr3_aa: CASSLRGLGTGELFF
cdr3_nt: TGTGCCAGCAGTCTCAGGGGGCTCGGCACCGGGGAGCTGTTTTTT

j_call: TRBJ2-3
d_call: .
clone_size: .
cdr3_length: 13
v_call: TRBV5-6
cdr3_aa: CASSLVAADTQYF
cdr3_nt: TGTGCCAGCAGCTTGGTGGCGGCAGATACGCAGTATTTT

j_call: TRBJ2-7
d_call: TRBD1
clone_size: .
cdr3_length: 14
v_call: TRBV7-6
cdr3_aa: CASSSWDRPYEQYF
cdr3_nt: TGTGCCAGCAGCTCCTGGGACAGACCCTACGAGCAGTACTTC

j_call: TRBJ2-7
d_call: .
clone_size: .
cdr3_length: 13
v_call: TRBV5-5
cdr3_aa: CASSLGGASEQYF
cdr3_nt: TGTGCCAGCAGCTTGGGGGGTGCGTCCGAGCAGTACTTC

j_call: TRBJ2-1
d_call: .
clone_size: .
cdr3_length: 12
v_call: TRBV4-2
cdr3_aa: CASSREVDEQFF
cdr3_nt: TGTGCCAGCAGCCGGGAGGTGGATGAGCAGTTCTTC

j_call: TRBJ2-7
d_call: .
clone_size: .
cdr3_length: 13
v_call: TRBV5-1
cdr3_aa: CASSREGDYEQYF
cdr3_nt: TGCGCCAGCAGTCGAGAGGGGGATTACGAGCAGTACTTC

j_call: TRBJ2-7
d_call: .
clone_size: .
cdr3_length: 15
v_call: TRBV13
cdr3_aa: CASSLSGRGLYEQYF
cdr3_nt: TGTGCCAGCAGCTTATCCGGCAGGGGCCTTTACGAGCAGTACTTC

j_call: TRBJ2-4
d_call: .
clone_size: .
cdr3_length: 12
v_call: TRBV3-1/TRBV3-2
cdr3_aa: CASSQVQNIQYF
cdr3_nt: TGTGCCAGCAGCCAAGTCCAAAACATTCAGTACTTC

j_call: TRBJ1-6
d_call: TRBD1
clone_size: .
cdr3_length: 15
v_call: TRBV6-1
cdr3_aa: CASSEPGQGNSPLHF
cdr3_nt: TGTGCCAGCAGTGAACCGGGACAGGGAAATTCACCCCTCCACTTT

j_call: TRBJ1-6
d_call: .
clone_size: .
cdr3_length: 17
v_call: TRBV10-3
cdr3_aa: CAISESWTGTLNSPLHF
cdr3_nt: TGTGCCATCAGTGAAAGTTGGACTGGGACCCTTAATTCACCCCTCCACTTT

j_call: TRBJ2-3
d_call: TRBD1
clone_size: .
cdr3_length: 15
v_call: TRBV19
cdr3_aa: CASGRGQGATDTQYF
cdr3_nt: TGTGCCAGTGGTCGGGGTCAGGGGGCCACAGATACGCAGTATTTT

j_call: TRBJ1-1
d_call: .
clone_size: .
cdr3_length: 14
v_call: TRBV6-6
cdr3_aa: CASSYSMQGGEAFF
cdr3_nt: TGTGCCAGCAGTTACTCGATGCAGGGAGGTGAAGCTTTCTTT

j_call: TRBJ2-5
d_call: .
clone_size: .
cdr3_length: 11
v_call: TRBV18
cdr3_aa: CASSPRETQYF
cdr3_nt: TGTGCCAGCTCACCACGGGAGACCCAGTACTTC

j_call: TRBJ1-5
d_call: .
clone_size: .
cdr3_length: 13
v_call: TRBV11-2
cdr3_aa: CASSSRGNQPQHF
cdr3_nt: TGTGCCAGCAGCTCGCGGGGCAATCAGCCCCAGCATTTT

j_call: TRBJ2-2
d_call: TRBD1
clone_size: .
cdr3_length: 15
v_call: TRBV5-1
cdr3_aa: CASSVQGAGTGELFF
cdr3_nt: TGCGCCAGCAGCGTACAGGGGGCCGGGACCGGGGAGCTGTTTTTT

j_call: TRBJ2-5
d_call: .
clone_size: few
cdr3_length: 15
v_call: TRBV7-2
cdr3_aa: CASSFIGARGETQYF
cdr3_nt: TGTGCCAGCAGCTTCATTGGGGCTAGGGGAGAGACCCAGTACTTC

j_call: TRBJ1-1
d_call: TRBD1
clone_size: once
cdr3_length: 16
v_call: TRBV11-1
cdr3_aa: CASSLRGGQTNTEAFF
cdr3_nt: TGTGCCAGCAGCCTGAGGGGGGGACAGACGAACACTGAAGCTTTCTTT

j_call: TRBJ1-1
d_call: .
clone_size: .
cdr3_length: 15
v_call: TRBV5-1
cdr3_aa: CASSLDDSERTEAFF
cdr3_nt: TGCGCCAGCAGCTTGGACGACAGTGAGAGGACTGAAGCTTTCTTT

j_call: TRBJ1-5
d_call: .
clone_size: .
cdr3_length: 15
v_call: TRBV5-1
cdr3_aa: CASSSGGTGNQPQHF
cdr3_nt: TGCGCCAGCAGCTCGGGTGGTACAGGTAATCAGCCCCAGCATTTT

j_call: TRBJ2-5
d_call: .
clone_size: .
cdr3_length: 13
v_call: TRBV7-9
cdr3_aa: CASSFGTGETQYF
cdr3_nt: TGTGCCAGCAGCTTCGGGACCGGGGAGACCCAGTACTTC

j_call: TRBJ1-1
d_call: .
clone_size: .
cdr3_length: 15
v_call: TRBV27
cdr3_aa: CASSLRSRGNTEAFF
cdr3_nt: TGTGCCAGTAGTTTAAGGTCTCGGGGGAACACTGAAGCTTTCTTT

j_call: TRBJ1-3
d_call: .
clone_size: few
cdr3_length: 14
v_call: TRBV19
cdr3_aa: CASSPGTTGNTIYF
cdr3_nt: TGTGCCAGTAGTCCAGGGACGACTGGAAACACCATATATTTT

j_call: TRBJ2-7
d_call: TRBD2
clone_size: .
cdr3_length: 12
v_call: TRBV19
cdr3_aa: CASSMGGYEQYF
cdr3_nt: TGTGCCAGTAGTATGGGGGGGTACGAGCAGTACTTC

j_call: TRBJ1-6
d_call: .
clone_size: .
cdr3_length: 15
v_call: TRBV7-9
cdr3_aa: CASSLVRVENSPLHF
cdr3_nt: TGTGCCAGCAGCTTAGTAAGGGTGGAAAATTCACCCCTCCACTTT

j_call: TRBJ1-1
d_call: .
clone_size: .
cdr3_length: 13
v_call: TRBV30
cdr3_aa: CAWSMARLGEAFF
cdr3_nt: TGTGCCTGGAGTATGGCGCGGCTAGGCGAAGCTTTCTTT

j_call: TRBJ1-4
d_call: TRBD1
clone_size: .
cdr3_length: 16
v_call: TRBV27
cdr3_aa: CASSRIGQATNEKLFF
cdr3_nt: TGTGCCAGCAGTAGGATCGGACAGGCAACTAATGAAAAACTGTTTTTT

j_call: TRBJ2-7
d_call: TRBD1
clone_size: .
cdr3_length: 15
v_call: TRBV29-1
cdr3_aa: CSVEDSRDRGYEQYF
cdr3_nt: TGCAGCGTTGAAGATAGTCGGGACAGGGGTTACGAGCAGTACTTC